A selection of T cell receptor beta chains follows, all from one sample in a study of T cell clones after liver transplantation. TCRdb keeps only in-frame clones here, not all; method: immunoSEQ multiplex PCR. This sample has 20,000 to 25,000 clones; approximately 80% occur once, and the top ten carry around 35%. The material was CD8+ T cells from blood, obtained around 52 months after liver transplant. The receptor set was obtained from a human patient who received a liver transplant. Some of the T cells might come from the graft donor. Both conserved end residues are part of each CDR3. D genes are given only for firm matches. Rows may omit the clone size; those that give it use once, few, many or a size class.

D: NA; V: TRBV9; J: TRBJ1-5; size: NA; CDR3: CASSPTGSQPQHF; DNA: TGTGCCAGCAGCCCCACAGGGAGTCAGCCCCAGCATTTT
D: NA; V: TRBV13; J: TRBJ1-3; size: NA; CDR3: CASSERTVSSGNTIYF; DNA: TGTGCCAGCAGCGAAAGGACGGTAAGCTCTGGAAACACCATATATTTT
D: NA; V: TRBV19; J: TRBJ2-4; size: NA; CDR3: CASGQLKNIQYF; DNA: TGTGCCAGTGGGCAATTGAAAAACATTCAGTACTTC
D: NA; V: TRBV27; J: TRBJ2-7; size: NA; CDR3: CASSSDTSYEQYF; DNA: TGTGCCAGCAGTTCGGACACCTCCTACGAGCAGTACTTC
D: NA; V: TRBV19; J: TRBJ1-6; size: NA; CDR3: CASSIEGQRSPLHF; DNA: TGTGCCAGTAGTATAGAGGGGCAGCGTTCACCCCTCCACTTT
D: NA; V: TRBV27; J: TRBJ2-1; size: NA; CDR3: CASSFSGNEQFF; DNA: TGTGCCAGCAGTTTTTCTGGGAATGAGCAGTTCTTC
D: NA; V: TRBV19; J: TRBJ1-2; size: NA; CDR3: CATQVRAAYGYTF; DNA: TGTGCCACTCAAGTGAGGGCGGCCTATGGCTACACCTTC
D: NA; V: TRBV15; J: TRBJ1-2; size: NA; CDR3: CATSRVPVGYLYGYTF; DNA: TGTGCCACCAGCAGGGTCCCGGTGGGTTACCTTTATGGCTACACCTTC
D: TRBD2; V: TRBV6-5; J: TRBJ2-1; size: NA; CDR3: CASRYSGTINEQFF; DNA: TGTGCCAGCAGGTACTCGGGGACTATCAATGAGCAGTTCTTC
D: NA; V: TRBV6-6; J: TRBJ1-2; size: NA; CDR3: CASSYSGGGGYGYTF; DNA: TGTGCCAGCAGTTACTCGGGGGGGGGAGGCTATGGCTACACCTTC
D: NA; V: TRBV7-7; J: TRBJ1-6; size: NA; CDR3: CASSGFYRQATCSPLHF; DNA: TGTGCCAGCTCCGGTTTCTACAGGCAGGCAACTTGTTCACCCCTCCACTTT
D: TRBD2; V: TRBV2; J: TRBJ2-1; size: NA; CDR3: CASSDVSRLAGGLNEQFF; DNA: TGTGCCAGCAGTGACGTATCGCGGCTAGCGGGGGGACTCAATGAGCAGTTCTTC
D: NA; V: TRBV7-9; J: TRBJ2-2; size: NA; CDR3: CASEERDDGELFF; DNA: TGTGCCAGCGAGGAACGGGACGACGGGGAGCTGTTTTTT
D: NA; V: TRBV25-1; J: TRBJ1-1; size: NA; CDR3: CASSEGNNKAFF; DNA: TGTGCCAGCAGTGAAGGGAACAACAAAGCTTTCTTT
D: NA; V: TRBV5-6; J: TRBJ1-6; size: NA; CDR3: CASSLEGSGSPLHF; DNA: TGTGCCAGCAGCTTGGAGGGTTCGGGTTCACCCCTCCACTTT
D: TRBD1; V: TRBV9; J: TRBJ2-1; size: NA; CDR3: CASSTQGTGADNEQFF; DNA: TGTGCCAGCAGCACTCAAGGGACAGGGGCGGACAATGAGCAGTTCTTC
D: NA; V: TRBV19; J: TRBJ2-5; size: NA; CDR3: CASSMDQETQYF; DNA: TGTGCCAGTAGTATGGACCAAGAGACCCAGTACTTC
D: NA; V: TRBV4-1; J: TRBJ2-3; size: NA; CDR3: CASSLRERELTDTQYF; DNA: TGCGCCAGCAGCCTCCGAGAAAGGGAACTCACAGATACGCAGTATTTT
D: NA; V: TRBV6-4; J: TRBJ2-7; size: NA; CDR3: CASSPPEAILEQYF; DNA: TGTGCCAGCAGTCCCCCCGAGGCTATTTTGGAGCAGTACTTC
D: NA; V: TRBV6-4; J: TRBJ2-7; size: NA; CDR3: CASSDRQSSSYEQYF; DNA: TGTGCCAGCAGTGACCGACAAAGCTCCTCCTACGAGCAGTACTTC
D: TRBD1; V: TRBV5-1; J: TRBJ2-7; size: NA; CDR3: CASSSLPGQGEDF; DNA: TGCGCCAGCAGCTCCTTACCGGGACAGGGAGAAGACTTC
D: NA; V: TRBV6-1; J: TRBJ2-5; size: NA; CDR3: CASTMADPYQETQYF; DNA: TGTGCCAGCACCATGGCCGATCCGTACCAAGAGACCCAGTACTTC
D: NA; V: TRBV30; J: TRBJ1-5; size: NA; CDR3: CAWRGEVGQPQHF; DNA: TGTGCCTGGAGAGGGGAGGTGGGTCAGCCCCAGCATTTT
D: NA; V: TRBV28; J: TRBJ2-1; size: NA; CDR3: CASNRYNEQFF; DNA: TGTGCCAGCAACCGGTACAATGAGCAGTTCTTC
D: TRBD1; V: TRBV4-1; J: TRBJ2-7; size: NA; CDR3: CASSQDWGQITYEQYF; DNA: TGCGCCAGCAGCCAAGATTGGGGACAGATTACCTACGAGCAGTACTTC
D: NA; V: TRBV14; J: TRBJ1-4; size: NA; CDR3: CASSPRGANEKLFF; DNA: TGTGCCAGCAGCCCCAGGGGTGCTAATGAAAAACTGTTTTTT
D: NA; V: TRBV4-2; J: TRBJ1-2; size: NA; CDR3: CASSPEEATYGYTF; DNA: TGTGCCAGCAGCCCAGAAGAGGCCACTTATGGCTACACCTTC
D: TRBD1; V: TRBV2; J: TRBJ2-7; size: NA; CDR3: CASTKLGQVDLEQYF; DNA: TGTGCCAGCACTAAATTGGGACAGGTGGACCTCGAGCAGTACTTC
D: NA; V: TRBV20-1; J: TRBJ2-7; size: NA; CDR3: CSARQGHEQYF; DNA: TGCAGTGCTAGACAGGGCCACGAGCAGTACTTC
D: NA; V: TRBV11-2; J: TRBJ2-3; size: NA; CDR3: CASSPKVVDTQYF; DNA: TGTGCCAGCAGCCCGAAGGTGGTGGATACGCAGTATTTT
D: TRBD1; V: TRBV7-9; J: TRBJ1-1; size: NA; CDR3: CASRSGGSTEAFF; DNA: TGTGCCAGCAGGTCAGGGGGTAGCACTGAAGCTTTCTTT
D: NA; V: TRBV4-1; J: TRBJ2-7; size: NA; CDR3: CASSHRKTASYEQYF; DNA: TGCGCCAGCAGCCACAGGAAGACAGCTTCCTACGAGCAGTACTTC
D: NA; V: TRBV7-9; J: TRBJ2-2; size: NA; CDR3: CASSLAPYGGSGELFF; DNA: TGTGCCAGCAGCTTAGCCCCTTACGGGGGATCCGGGGAGCTGTTTTTT
D: NA; V: TRBV5-4; J: TRBJ2-2; size: NA; CDR3: CASSLVNTGELFF; DNA: TGTGCCAGCAGCTTGGTTAACACCGGGGAGCTGTTTTTT
D: NA; V: TRBV27; J: TRBJ1-1; size: NA; CDR3: CASSLSNGNEAFF; DNA: TGTGCCAGCAGTTTATCGAACGGGAATGAAGCTTTCTTT
D: TRBD1; V: TRBV11-1; J: TRBJ1-6; size: NA; CDR3: CASSLFGQGKSSPLHF; DNA: TGTGCCAGCAGTTTGTTCGGACAGGGGAAGAGTTCACCCCTCCACTTT
D: TRBD1; V: TRBV7-9; J: TRBJ1-2; size: medium-sized; CDR3: CASSSRGGLEGYTF; DNA: TGTGCCAGCAGCTCGCGAGGGGGCTTGGAAGGCTACACCTTC
D: TRBD1; V: TRBV27; J: TRBJ2-7; size: NA; CDR3: CASSPWDRSYEQYF; DNA: TGTGCCAGCAGTCCGTGGGACAGAAGTTACGAGCAGTACTTC
D: NA; V: TRBV9; J: TRBJ2-7; size: medium-sized; CDR3: CASSVSRGYEQYF; DNA: TGTGCCAGCAGCGTTTCCCGGGGGTACGAGCAGTACTTC
D: NA; V: TRBV7-8; J: TRBJ2-1; size: NA; CDR3: CASRYGGPSSYNEQFF; DNA: TGTGCCAGCAGGTACGGGGGGCCCTCCTCCTACAATGAGCAGTTCTTC
D: NA; V: TRBV25-1; J: TRBJ2-1; size: NA; CDR3: CASRGAGGAGEQFF; DNA: TGTGCCAGCAGGGGGGCTGGCGGGGCTGGTGAGCAGTTCTTC
D: TRBD1; V: TRBV6-1; J: TRBJ2-7; size: NA; CDR3: CASSSPGQGGYEQYF; DNA: TGTGCCAGCAGTTCACCGGGACAGGGCGGCTACGAGCAGTACTTC
D: TRBD1; V: TRBV11-2; J: TRBJ2-7; size: NA; CDR3: CASSSGQGLFYEQYF; DNA: TGTGCCAGCAGTTCGGGACAGGGTTTATTCTACGAGCAGTACTTC
D: NA; V: TRBV6-1; J: TRBJ2-7; size: few; CDR3: CASSEAMGTSYEQYF; DNA: TGTGCCAGCAGTGAAGCTATGGGTACAAGCTACGAGCAGTACTTC
D: NA; V: TRBV5-4; J: TRBJ2-1; size: NA; CDR3: CASTGVYNEQFF; DNA: TGTGCCAGCACTGGGGTCTACAATGAGCAGTTCTTC
D: NA; V: TRBV6-5; J: TRBJ1-1; size: NA; CDR3: CASTSANTEAFF; DNA: TGTGCCAGCACTTCTGCGAACACTGAAGCTTTCTTT
D: NA; V: TRBV5-4; J: TRBJ1-1; size: NA; CDR3: CASSLDPGRALGNTEAFF; DNA: TGTGCCAGCAGCTTGGATCCCGGGAGGGCCCTGGGGAACACTGAAGCTTTCTTT
D: NA; V: TRBV7-8; J: TRBJ2-1; size: NA; CDR3: CASSLVFSGSYNEQFF; DNA: TGTGCCAGCAGCTTAGTTTTTAGCGGCTCCTACAATGAGCAGTTCTTC
D: TRBD1; V: TRBV14; J: TRBJ2-7; size: NA; CDR3: CASSHPGTGRNEQYF; DNA: TGTGCCAGCAGCCACCCCGGGACAGGGAGAAACGAGCAGTACTTC
D: NA; V: TRBV27; J: TRBJ2-1; size: NA; CDR3: CASSLGTLNEQFF; DNA: TGTGCCAGCAGTTTGGGGACCCTCAATGAGCAGTTCTTC
D: TRBD1; V: TRBV7-6; J: TRBJ1-2; size: NA; CDR3: CASSPRGPRDGYTF; DNA: TGTGCCAGCAGCCCAAGGGGGCCTCGGGATGGCTACACCTTC